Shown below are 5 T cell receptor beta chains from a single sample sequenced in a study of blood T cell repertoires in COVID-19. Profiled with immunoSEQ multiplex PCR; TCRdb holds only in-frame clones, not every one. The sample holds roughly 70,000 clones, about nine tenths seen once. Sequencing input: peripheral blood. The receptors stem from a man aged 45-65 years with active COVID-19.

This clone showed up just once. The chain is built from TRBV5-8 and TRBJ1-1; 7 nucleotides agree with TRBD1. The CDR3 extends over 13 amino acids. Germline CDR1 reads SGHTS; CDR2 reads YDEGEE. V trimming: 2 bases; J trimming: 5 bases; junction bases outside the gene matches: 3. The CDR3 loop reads CASSFRGNTEAFF. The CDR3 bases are TGTGCCAGCAGCTTCAGGGGGAATACTGAAGCTTTCTTT. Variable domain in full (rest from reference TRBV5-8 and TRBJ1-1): EAGVTQSPTHLIKTRGQQATLRCSPISGHTSVYWYQQALGLGLQFLLWYDEGEERNRGNFPPRFSGRQFPNYSSELNVNALELEDSALYLCASSFRGNTEAFFGQGTRLTVV.

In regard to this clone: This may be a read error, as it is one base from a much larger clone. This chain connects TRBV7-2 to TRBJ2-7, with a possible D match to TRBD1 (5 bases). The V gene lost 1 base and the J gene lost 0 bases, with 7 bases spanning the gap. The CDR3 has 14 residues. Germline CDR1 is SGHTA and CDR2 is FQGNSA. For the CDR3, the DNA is TGTGCCAGCAGCTTAGGGGGCGGCTCCTACGAGCAGTACTTC. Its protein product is CASSLGGGSYEQYF.

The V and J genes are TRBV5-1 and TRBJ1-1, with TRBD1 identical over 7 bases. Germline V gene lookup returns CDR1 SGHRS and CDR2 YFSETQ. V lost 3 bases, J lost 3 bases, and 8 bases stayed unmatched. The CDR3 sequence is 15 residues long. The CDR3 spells CASSYQTGFDTEAFF. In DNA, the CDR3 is TGCGCCAGCAGCTACCAGACAGGGTTTGACACTGAAGCTTTCTTT.

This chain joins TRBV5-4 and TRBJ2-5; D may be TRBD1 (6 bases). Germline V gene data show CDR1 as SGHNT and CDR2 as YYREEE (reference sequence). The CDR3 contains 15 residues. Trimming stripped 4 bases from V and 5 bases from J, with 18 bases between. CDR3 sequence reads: CASSLGQTPWETQYF. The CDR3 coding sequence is TGTGCCAGCAGCCTGGGACAAACACCTTGGGAGACCCAGTACTTC. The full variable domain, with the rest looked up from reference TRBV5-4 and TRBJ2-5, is ETGVTQSPTHLIKTRGQQVTLRCSSQSGHNTVSWYQQALGQGPQFIFQYYREEENGRGNFPPRFSGLQFPNYSSELNVNALELDDSALYLCASSLGQTPWETQYFGPGTRLLVL.

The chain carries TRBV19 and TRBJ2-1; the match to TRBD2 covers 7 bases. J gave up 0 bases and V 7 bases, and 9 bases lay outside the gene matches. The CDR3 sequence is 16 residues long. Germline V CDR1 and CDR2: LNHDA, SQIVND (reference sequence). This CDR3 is CASTLDPGGSYNEQFF. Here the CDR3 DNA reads TGTGCCAGTACCCTAGACCCGGGGGGCTCCTACAATGAGCAGTTCTTC. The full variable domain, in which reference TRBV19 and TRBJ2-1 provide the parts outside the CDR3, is DGGITQSPKYLFRKEGQNVTLSCEQNLNHDAMYWYRQDPGQGLRLIYYSQIVNDFQKGDIAEGYSVSREKKESFPLTVTSAQKNPTAFYLCASTLDPGGSYNEQFFGPGTRLTVL.